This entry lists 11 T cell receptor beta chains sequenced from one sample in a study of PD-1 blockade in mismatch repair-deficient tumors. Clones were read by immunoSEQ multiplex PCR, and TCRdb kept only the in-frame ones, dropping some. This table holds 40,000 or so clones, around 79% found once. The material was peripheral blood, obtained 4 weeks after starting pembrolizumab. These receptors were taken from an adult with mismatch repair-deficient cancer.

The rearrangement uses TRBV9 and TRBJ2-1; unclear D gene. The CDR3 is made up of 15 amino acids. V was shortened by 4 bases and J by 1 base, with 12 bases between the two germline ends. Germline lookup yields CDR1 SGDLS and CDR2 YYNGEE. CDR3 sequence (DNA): TGTGCCAGCAGCCCTTTTCCGACATCCTACAATGAGCAGTTCTTC. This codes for CASSPFPTSYNEQFF.

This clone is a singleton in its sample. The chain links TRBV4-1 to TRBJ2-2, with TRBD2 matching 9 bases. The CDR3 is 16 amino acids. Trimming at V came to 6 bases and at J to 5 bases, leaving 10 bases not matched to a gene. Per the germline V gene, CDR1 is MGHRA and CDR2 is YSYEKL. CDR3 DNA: TGCGCCAGCAGTCCCATAGCGGGAGTGAGTACCGGGGAGCTGTTTTTT. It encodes CASSPIAGVSTGELFF.

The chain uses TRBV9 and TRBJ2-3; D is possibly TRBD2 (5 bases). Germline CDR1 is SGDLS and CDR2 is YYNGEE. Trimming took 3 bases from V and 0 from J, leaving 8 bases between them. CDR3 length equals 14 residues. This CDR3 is CASSGLPSTDTQYF. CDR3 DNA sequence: TGTGCCAGCAGCGGACTACCCAGCACAGATACGCAGTATTTT. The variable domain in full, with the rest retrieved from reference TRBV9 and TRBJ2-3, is DSGVTQTPKHLITATGQRVTLRCSPRSGDLSVYWYQQSLDQGLQFLIQYYNGEERAKGNILERFSAQQFPDLHSELNLSSLELGDSALYFCASSGLPSTDTQYFGPGTRLTVL.

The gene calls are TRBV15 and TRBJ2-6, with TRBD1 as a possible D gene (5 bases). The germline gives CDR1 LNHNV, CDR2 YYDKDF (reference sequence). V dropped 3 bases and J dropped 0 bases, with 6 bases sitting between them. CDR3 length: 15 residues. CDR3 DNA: TGTGCCACCAGCAGCAGGGTCTCTGGGGCCAACGTCCTGACTTTC. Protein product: CATSSRVSGANVLTF.

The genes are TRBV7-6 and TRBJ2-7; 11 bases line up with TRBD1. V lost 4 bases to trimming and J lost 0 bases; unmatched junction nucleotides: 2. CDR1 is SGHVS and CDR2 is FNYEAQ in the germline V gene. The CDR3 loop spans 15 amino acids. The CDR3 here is CASSYGTGGSYEQYF. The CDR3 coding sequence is TGTGCCAGCAGCTACGGGACAGGGGGCTCCTACGAGCAGTACTTC.

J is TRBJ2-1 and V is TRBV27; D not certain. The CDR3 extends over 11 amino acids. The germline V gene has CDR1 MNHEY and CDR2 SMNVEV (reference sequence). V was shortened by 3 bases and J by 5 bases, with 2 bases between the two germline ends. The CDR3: CASSLDNEQFF. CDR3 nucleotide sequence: TGTGCCAGCAGTTTGGACAATGAGCAGTTCTTC.

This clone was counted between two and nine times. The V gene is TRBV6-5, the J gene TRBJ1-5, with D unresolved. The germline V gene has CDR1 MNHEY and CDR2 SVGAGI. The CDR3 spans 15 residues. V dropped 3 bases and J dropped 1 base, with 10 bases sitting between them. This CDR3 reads CASSYGLGSNQPQHF. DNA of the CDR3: TGTGCCAGCAGTTATGGTCTGGGGAGCAATCAGCCCCAGCATTTT.

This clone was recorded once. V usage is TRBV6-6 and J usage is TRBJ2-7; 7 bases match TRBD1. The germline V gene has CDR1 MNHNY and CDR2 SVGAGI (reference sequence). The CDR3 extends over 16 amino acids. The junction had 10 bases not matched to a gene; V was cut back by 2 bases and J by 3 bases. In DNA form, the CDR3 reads TGTGCCAGCAGTTACCCTCCTTGGGACAGATACTACGAGCAGTACTTC. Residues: CASSYPPWDRYYEQYF.

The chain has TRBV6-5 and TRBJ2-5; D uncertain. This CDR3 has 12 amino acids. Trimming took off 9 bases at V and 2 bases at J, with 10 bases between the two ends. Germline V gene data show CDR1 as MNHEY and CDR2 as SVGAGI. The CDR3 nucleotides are TGTGCCAGTCAGATAGGGCAAGAGACCCAGTACTTC. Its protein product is CASQIGQETQYF.

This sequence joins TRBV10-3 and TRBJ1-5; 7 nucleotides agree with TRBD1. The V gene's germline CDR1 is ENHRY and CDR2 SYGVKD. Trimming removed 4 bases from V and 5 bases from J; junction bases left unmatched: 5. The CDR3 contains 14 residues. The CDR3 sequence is CAISGGGGDQPQHF. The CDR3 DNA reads TGTGCCATCAGTGGGGGAGGGGGCGATCAGCCCCAGCATTTT.

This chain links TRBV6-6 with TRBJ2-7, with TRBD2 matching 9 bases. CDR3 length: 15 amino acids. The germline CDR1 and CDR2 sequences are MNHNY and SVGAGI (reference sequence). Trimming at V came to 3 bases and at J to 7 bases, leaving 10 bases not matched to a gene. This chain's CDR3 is CASSYDSLAGREQYF. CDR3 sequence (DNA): TGTGCCAGCAGTTATGATTCGCTAGCGGGAAGAGAGCAGTACTTC.